A single sample gave rise to the 8 T cell receptor beta chains below, sequenced in a study of CD8+CD57+ T cells in acquired aplastic anemia. According to the study, genomic DNA was the template for TCR beta VDJ and CDR3 profiling. MiXCR was run by TCRdb on the reads, yielding one entry per CDR3 protein. The table shows some 200,000 distinct CDR3 sequences, with 34% occurring only once. Sequenced material: sorted CD4+, CD8+, or CD8+CD57+ T cells (not recorded which) from PBMCs. These receptors all come from a human donor in good health, serving as a control.

This clonotype was seen more than once but under ten times. The genes are TRBV11-2 and TRBJ2-7, with 8 nucleotides matching TRBD1. CDR1 is SGHAT, CDR2 FQNNGV, per germline. Losses at the gene ends were 0 bases for V and 4 bases for J; bases not matched to a gene: 11. The CDR3 has 17 amino acids. The CDR3 region is CASSLEYRGKGFYEQYF. The CDR3 DNA is TGTGCCAGCAGCTTAGAATACAGGGGGAAGGGGTTTTACGAGCAGTACTTC. The full variable domain, in which reference TRBV11-2 and TRBJ2-7 provide the parts outside the CDR3, is EAGVAQSPRYKIIEKRQSVAFWCNPISGHATLYWYQQILGQGPKLLIQFQNNGVVDDSQLPKDRFSAERLKGVDSTLKIQPAKLEDSAVYLCASSLEYRGKGFYEQYFGPGTRLTVT.

As concerns this clonotype: A read error is possible here, since a much larger clone lies one base away. The chain combines TRBV10-2 with TRBJ1-1, with a possible D match to TRBD1 (5 bases). Per the germline V gene, CDR1 is WSHSY and CDR2 is SAAADI. This CDR3 comprises 11 residues. CDR3 in amino acids: CASSDGAEASF. The CDR3 DNA sequence: TGCGCCAGCAGTGATGGGGCGGAAGCTTCCTTT.

The sample holds many counts of this clonotype. The chain carries TRBV4-1 and TRBJ2-5; 7 bases line up with TRBD1. The V gene end was trimmed by 4 bases and the J gene end by 5 bases; junction bases not matched to a gene: 10. This CDR3 has 15 residues. Germline-derived CDR1 and CDR2 are MGHRA and YSYEKL. The CDR3: CASSLFGTAVETQYF. The DNA of the CDR3 is TGCGCCAGCAGCCTATTCGGGACAGCTGTCGAGACCCAGTACTTC.

Ten or more counts support this clonotype. The rearrangement uses TRBV10-3 and TRBJ2-1; 8 bases map to TRBD2. This CDR3 spans 15 amino acids. Germline CDR1 ENHRY, CDR2 SYGVKD. The V gene end was trimmed by 2 bases and the J gene end by 5 bases; junction bases not matched to a gene: 5. The DNA for the CDR3 is TGTGCCATCAGTGAGGATATAGCGGGGAACAATGAGCAGTTCTTC. It yields the protein CAISEDIAGNNEQFF.

This clonotype was counted many times. The V gene is TRBV12-3 or TRBV12-4, the J gene TRBJ1-6; no clear D gene. The CDR3 runs 15 residues. V lost 3 bases to trimming and J lost 9 bases, with 15 bases between them. The CDR3 nucleotides read TGTGCCAGCAGTTTTACAAAGTCGTCGGGTTCACCCCTCCACTTT. It specifies CASSFTKSSGSPLHF.

This clonotype was counted ten times or more. CDR3 nucleotide sequence: TGTGCCATCAGTGAGTCGAGGGACAGGGCCCTTTCGCATGAAAAACTGTTTTTT. Protein product: CAISESRDRALSHEKLFF. The chain links TRBV10-3 to TRBJ1-4; 9 nucleotides agree with TRBD1. V was pared by 0 bases and J by 6 bases, with 11 bases of the junction left unmatched. Germline-derived CDR1 and CDR2 are ENHRY and SYGVKD. The length of the CDR3 is 18 residues.

This clonotype occurred many times. This sequence joins TRBV20-1 and TRBJ1-2, with TRBD1 matching 7 bases. The CDR3 extends over 15 amino acids. V was clipped by 6 bases and J by 4 bases; unmatched bases: 14. The germline V gene encodes CDR1 DFQATT and CDR2 SNEGSKA (reference sequence). CDR3 amino acids: CSAPTGQARGYGYTF. The CDR3 bases are TGCAGTGCACCAACCGGACAGGCCCGAGGCTATGGCTACACCTTC.

This clonotype was seen just once. A clone one base away is much larger, so this may be a read error. The rearrangement uses TRBV11-1 and TRBJ2-1; TRBD2 aligns across 10 bases. Germline V gene sequence: CDR1 SGHAT, CDR2 FQDESV (reference sequence). The CDR3 has 14 amino acids. The CDR3 protein is CASGYKREGGEQLF. The CDR3 DNA sequence: TGTGCCAGCGGATATAAGCGGGAGGGCGGCGAGCAGCTCTTC.